This note documents a single TCR beta chain sequence. Its antigen is unknown. Vbeta (60) and Jbeta (13) primers were used in the PCR. Produced via immunoSEQ multiplex PCR; TCRdb's table is partial and in-frame only. The sample lists around 200,000 clones; over 75% were seen once. The source of the sample is a study of cytomegalovirus exposure and HLA in healthy donors. Overall study: The study's early data release held about 85 million unique TCRs from HLA-typed donors.

Broader study findings: According to an earlier analysis, most TCR beta V segments yielded productive rearrangements about 90% or about 30% of the time. Because they were indistinguishable, some V segments, including TRBV6-2 and TRBV6-3, were excluded. The authors later found most CMV-associated TCR beta chains appeared HLA-restricted.

The V end was cut by 6 bases, the J end by 1 base, with 15 bases between. Germline V gives CDR1 KGHSH, CDR2 LQKENI. The CDR3 consists of 15 residues. The sequenced material came from PBMCs. The clonotype was recovered from a man aged 18 to 29 in good health and CMV-seronegative. This chain connects TRBV18 to TRBJ1-1, with a weak D call TRBD1 (6 bases). In DNA, the CDR3 is TGTGCCAGCTCCCCGCAGGGGTCTACGAACACTGAAGCTTTCTTT. Translating gives CASSPQGSTNTEAFF.